This TCR beta chain is drawn from a study of blood T cell repertoires in COVID-19. Donors were grouped by their self-reported clinical history. Donors in Cohort 3 who had recovered were those with two negative PCRs, healthcare professional clearance, or resolution of their symptoms. The CDR3 contains 14 residues. Germline-derived CDR1 and CDR2 are LGHDT and YNNKEL (reference sequence). V lost 2 bases to trimming and J lost 1 base, with 8 bases between them. Original analysis: Reference gene primer amplification in the assay estimated nucleated cell counts. The method was immunoSEQ multiplex PCR; TCRdb's version includes in-frame clones alone and lacks a portion of them. V and J calls and clone size are as listed in that table; D and trimming were resolved from the DNA. The sample records 350,000 to 450,000 clones, roughly 87% being singletons.

The J gene is TRBJ1-2, the V gene TRBV3-1 (or the pseudogene TRBV3-2), with D maybe TRBD1 (5 bases). This sequence originates from a woman aged 50 to 65 who had recovered from COVID-19. What was sequenced was PBMCs or T cells enriched from blood (not recorded which). CDR3 DNA: TGTGCCAGCAGCCAAATAGACAGTAACTATGGCTACACCTTC. Protein product: CASSQIDSNYGYTF.